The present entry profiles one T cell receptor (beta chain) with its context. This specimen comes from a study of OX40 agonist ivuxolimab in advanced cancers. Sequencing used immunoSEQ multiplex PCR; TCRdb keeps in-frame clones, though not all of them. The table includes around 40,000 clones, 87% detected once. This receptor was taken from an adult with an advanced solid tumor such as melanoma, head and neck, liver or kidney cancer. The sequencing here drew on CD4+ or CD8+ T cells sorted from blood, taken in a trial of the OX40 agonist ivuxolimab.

The CDR3 DNA reads TGTGCCAGCTCATATGGAAACTACGAGCAGTACTTC. Its translation is CASSYGNYEQYF. The gene calls are TRBV18 and TRBJ2-7; D call uncertain. Trimming pared 5 bases from V and 3 bases from J, leaving 8 bases between. The CDR3 covers 12 residues. Germline V gene sequence: CDR1 KGHSH, CDR2 LQKENI.